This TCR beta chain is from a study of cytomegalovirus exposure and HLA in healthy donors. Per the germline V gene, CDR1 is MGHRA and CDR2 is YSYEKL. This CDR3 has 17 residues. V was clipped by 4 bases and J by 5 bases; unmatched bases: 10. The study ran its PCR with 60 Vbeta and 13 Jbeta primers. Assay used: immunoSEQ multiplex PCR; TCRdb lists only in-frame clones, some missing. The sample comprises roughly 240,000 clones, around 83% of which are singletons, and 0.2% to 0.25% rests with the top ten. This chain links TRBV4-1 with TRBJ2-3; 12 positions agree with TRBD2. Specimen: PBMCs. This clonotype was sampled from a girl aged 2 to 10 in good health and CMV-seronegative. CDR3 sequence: CASSRRLAGDSLDTQYF. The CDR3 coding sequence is TGCGCCAGCAGCCGGCGACTAGCGGGGGATAGCTTAGATACGCAGTATTTT.